This paragraph covers one TCR beta chain sequence. The antigen this receptor binds is unknown. No base quality information exists; no much larger clone differs at one position. This entry is derived from a study of spatial heterogeneity in lung cancer (dated by TCRdb to between 2018 and 2021). Describing the broader study: More beta-chain than alpha-chain transcripts were consistently detected, likely reflecting higher beta-chain transcript abundance. In tumor regions, TCR transcript counts showed a strong correlation with a T cell transcriptional module score from matched bulk RNA-seq. In the raw uncorrected reads, each unique combination of TCR and UMI appeared on average more than ten times. TCR alpha and beta repertoires were quantitatively compared across multiple tumor regions, matched nontumor lung and blood in non-small cell lung cancer. TCR repertoire features were related to nonsynonymous mutation counts determined by whole-exome sequencing of tumor tissue. Both alpha and beta chains were TCR-sequenced in samples taken at surgery, namely 220 tumor regions, fewer than 85 matched nontumor lung samples and over 55 PBMC samples. On the study overall, not on this receptor specifically: Additional single-cell paired TCR alpha and beta sequencing was considered necessary to confirm, at a functional level, the hypothesis that regional TCRs recognize regional mutations. The tumor nonsynonymous mutation count correlated with the number of expanded alpha and beta TCRs within the tumor. Counts of ubiquitous and regional expanded TCRs were found to correlate with counts of ubiquitous and regional nonsynonymous mutations, respectively. Estimated TCR-seq coverage of tumor T cells was only around 7% for alpha chains and about 14% for beta chains.

This specimen's time point label, per the study, means: sample taken at primary tumor resection. Samples were obtained from approximately 70 patients with early-stage, untreated non-small cell lung cancer from the lung TRACERx cohort. For TCR sequencing, whole RNA was extracted from tumor and nontumor lung tissue, or from cryopreserved PBMC samples, and no cell sorting was done. Patients were selected for TCR sequencing only if sufficient RNA was available from at least two tumor regions. Before being selected, tumor and adjacent nontumor lung specimens were reviewed by a lung pathologist. The CDR3 covers 15 residues, taking in both the cysteine and the phenylalanine. CDR3 DNA only is kept here, 45 bases in frame from base 1. The V and J ends are trimmed by 0 bases and 1 base, leaving 12 bases between them. As encoded in the germline V gene (reference sequence), CDR1 is DFQATT while CDR2 is SNEGSKA.

Libraries were constructed by 5' RACE. TCRdb names NextSeq 500 as the instrument used. In the TCR library protocol, a unique molecular identifier was attached to each TCR cDNA molecule so that PCR and sequencing errors could be corrected. For the original study's pipeline: TCR identification, UMI-based error correction and CDR3 extraction were performed with Decombinator tools. TCRs above a frequency of 2 per 1,000, corresponding to the top 1% of the tumor frequency distribution, were defined as expanded. Expanded tumor TCRs were classed as regional if statistically deemed absent (corrected P<0.05) from at least one tumor region, otherwise ubiquitous. Rényi diversity was computed with the R vegan package after subsampling each repertoire 100 times to 5,000 TCRs. To build CDR3 similarity networks, amino acid triplet string-kernel similarity was used, and CDR3s were connected when their pairwise similarity was above 0.82. Starting from the raw public reads, TCRdb applied fastp trimming at Q25, assembled clones with MiXCR and retained in-frame beta chains. Records with the same CDR3 protein are collapsed into one entry carrying the most frequent genes and DNA. What appears here as the V and J calls and clone size reflects TCRdb's work, not the paper's. Within this sample are around 15,000 distinct CDR3 sequences, with about 6.8% of them counted one time only. The biggest ten clones account for roughly a fifth of the sample.

The specimen comprised lung tumor tissue, sampled at surgery. Recombination joined TRBV20-1 with TRBJ1-1, with TRBD1 tentatively as D gene (5 bases match). The sequence was collected from a female donor with early-stage non-small cell lung cancer. The CDR3 has the sequence CSARDPAGTNTEAFF. The bases are TGCAGTGCTAGAGACCCCGCAGGGACGAACACTGAAGCTTTCTTT.